A selection of T cell receptor beta chains follows, all from one sample in a study of blood T cells in healthy people across ages. TCRdb re-derived calls from the 5' RACE reads in MiXCR, one entry per CDR3 protein. The sample consists of about a million distinct CDR3 sequences, 45% to 60% of them appearing once. Sequenced input: blood. Receptor source: a woman aged 55-70 years in good health. Each CDR3 is given with its conserved first and last residue. Each record gives: J gene, V gene, D gene, clone size, CDR3 protein, CDR3 DNA. A D gene is named only where the DNA matches it firmly. Clone size, where shown, is once, few, many, or a class for clones that have expanded.

j_gene: TRBJ1-4; v_gene: TRBV6-2/TRBV6-3; d_gene: .; abundance: few; CDR3aa: CASSRVATNEKLFF; CDR3nt: TGTGCCAGCAGCCGCGTTGCAACTAATGAAAAACTGTTTTTT
j_gene: TRBJ2-5; v_gene: TRBV18; d_gene: .; abundance: .; CDR3aa: CASSPPSQQETQYF; CDR3nt: TGTGCCAGCTCACCACCTTCTCAACAAGAGACCCAGTACTTC
j_gene: TRBJ2-3; v_gene: TRBV27; d_gene: TRBD2; abundance: few; CDR3aa: CASSLSGTSGTSDTQYF; CDR3nt: TGTGCCAGCAGTTTATCCGGGACTAGCGGGACGTCAGATACGCAGTATTTT
j_gene: TRBJ2-5; v_gene: TRBV9; d_gene: .; abundance: .; CDR3aa: CASSPSGTREWNEQYF; CDR3nt: TGTGCCAGCAGCCCCTCCGGGACCCGGGAGTGGAATGAGCAGTACTTC
j_gene: TRBJ2-3; v_gene: TRBV19; d_gene: .; abundance: .; CDR3aa: CASSIGAHDTQYF; CDR3nt: TGTGCCAGTAGTATAGGAGCTCACGATACGCAGTATTTT
j_gene: TRBJ2-1; v_gene: TRBV7-9; d_gene: .; abundance: .; CDR3aa: CASSFMTISSYNEQFF; CDR3nt: TGTGCCAGCAGCTTTATGACGATTAGCTCCTACAATGAGCAGTTCTTC
j_gene: TRBJ2-1; v_gene: TRBV21-1; d_gene: .; abundance: .; CDR3aa: CASSKGVSGYNEQFF; CDR3nt: TGTGCCAGCAGTAAAGGGGTTAGCGGATACAATGAGCAGTTCTTC
j_gene: TRBJ2-3; v_gene: TRBV12-3/TRBV12-4; d_gene: .; abundance: once; CDR3aa: CASSAETADVRYF; CDR3nt: TGTGCCAGCAGCGCAGAAACTGCAGATGTGCGGTATTTT
j_gene: TRBJ2-7; v_gene: TRBV3-1; d_gene: TRBD1; abundance: .; CDR3aa: CASSLLGTAYEQYF; CDR3nt: TGTGCCAGCAGCCTACTTGGGACAGCCTACGAGCAGTACTTC
j_gene: TRBJ2-7; v_gene: TRBV4-1; d_gene: .; abundance: few; CDR3aa: CASSSPRGTGEQYF; CDR3nt: TGCGCCAGCAGCTCACCCAGGGGAACGGGCGAGCAGTACTTC
j_gene: TRBJ2-1; v_gene: TRBV10-2; d_gene: TRBD2; abundance: .; CDR3aa: CASSGLAGGGSYNEQFF; CDR3nt: TGCGCCAGCAGCGGACTAGCGGGAGGTGGTTCCTACAATGAGCAGTTCTTC
j_gene: TRBJ2-7; v_gene: TRBV14; d_gene: .; abundance: .; CDR3aa: CASSQNGAETYEQYF; CDR3nt: TGTGCCAGCAGCCAAAACGGGGCAGAGACCTACGAGCAGTACTTC
j_gene: TRBJ2-7; v_gene: TRBV3-1; d_gene: .; abundance: few; CDR3aa: CASSPGVAAYEQYF; CDR3nt: TGTGCCAGCAGCCCGGGGGTGGCAGCCTACGAGCAGTACTTC
j_gene: TRBJ2-7; v_gene: TRBV10-3; d_gene: .; abundance: few; CDR3aa: CAITDVYEQYF; CDR3nt: TGTGCCATCACCGACGTCTACGAGCAGTACTTC
j_gene: TRBJ2-5; v_gene: TRBV29-1; d_gene: .; abundance: .; CDR3aa: CSVLGQGRWTQYF; CDR3nt: TGCAGCGTTTTGGGGCAGGGCCGGTGGACCCAGTACTTC
j_gene: TRBJ2-6; v_gene: TRBV7-2; d_gene: TRBD1; abundance: few; CDR3aa: CASSLGDRGWSGANVLTF; CDR3nt: TGTGCCAGCAGCTTAGGGGACAGGGGATGGTCTGGGGCCAACGTCCTGACTTTC
j_gene: TRBJ1-1; v_gene: TRBV14; d_gene: .; abundance: .; CDR3aa: CASSQQDRAAFF; CDR3nt: TGTGCCAGCAGCCAACAGGACAGAGCGGCTTTCTTT
j_gene: TRBJ1-5; v_gene: TRBV7-2; d_gene: TRBD1; abundance: .; CDR3aa: CASSHRGRNSNQPQHF; CDR3nt: TGTGCCAGCAGCCACAGGGGCCGGAATAGCAATCAGCCCCAGCATTTT
j_gene: TRBJ2-4; v_gene: TRBV15; d_gene: TRBD1; abundance: few; CDR3aa: CATSRGDRVPTKNIQYF; CDR3nt: TGTGCCACCAGCAGAGGGGACAGGGTCCCAACCAAAAACATTCAGTACTTC
j_gene: TRBJ2-1; v_gene: TRBV12-3/TRBV12-4; d_gene: TRBD2; abundance: .; CDR3aa: CASSYNPGLAYNEQFF; CDR3nt: TGTGCCAGCAGTTATAACCCGGGACTAGCATACAATGAGCAGTTCTTC
j_gene: TRBJ2-3; v_gene: TRBV4-2; d_gene: TRBD1; abundance: few; CDR3aa: CASSQGFRDRATDTQYF; CDR3nt: TGTGCCAGCAGCCAAGGTTTCCGGGACAGGGCCACAGATACGCAGTATTTT
j_gene: TRBJ2-7; v_gene: TRBV27; d_gene: TRBD2; abundance: .; CDR3aa: CASSLSIRGTRAYEQYF; CDR3nt: TGTGCCAGCAGTTTATCGATAAGGGGGACTAGAGCCTACGAGCAGTACTTC
j_gene: TRBJ2-1; v_gene: TRBV4-2; d_gene: .; abundance: few; CDR3aa: CASSPTHSSYNEQFF; CDR3nt: TGTGCCAGCAGCCCCACTCATAGCTCCTACAATGAGCAGTTCTTC
j_gene: TRBJ2-3; v_gene: TRBV7-9; d_gene: .; abundance: .; CDR3aa: CASSLSTAGPELYF; CDR3nt: TGTGCCAGCAGCTTATCCACGGCGGGACCCGAGCTGTATTTT
j_gene: TRBJ2-5; v_gene: TRBV29-1; d_gene: TRBD1; abundance: .; CDR3aa: CSVTRDSQETQYF; CDR3nt: TGCAGCGTAACACGGGACAGCCAAGAGACCCAGTACTTC
j_gene: TRBJ2-5; v_gene: TRBV4-3; d_gene: TRBD1; abundance: .; CDR3aa: CASSQGAGQGGETQYF; CDR3nt: TGCGCCAGCAGCCAAGGCGCGGGACAGGGTGGAGAGACCCAGTACTTC
j_gene: TRBJ2-3; v_gene: TRBV11-2; d_gene: .; abundance: few; CDR3aa: CASSSHLDTQYF; CDR3nt: TGTGCCAGCAGCTCCCACTTAGATACGCAGTATTTT
j_gene: TRBJ2-7; v_gene: TRBV10-3; d_gene: .; abundance: few; CDR3aa: CAISGGERTYEQYF; CDR3nt: TGTGCCATCAGTGGGGGAGAGCGGACCTACGAGCAGTACTTC
j_gene: TRBJ2-1; v_gene: TRBV7-9; d_gene: TRBD2; abundance: .; CDR3aa: CASSLAAGVSAIEQFF; CDR3nt: TGTGCCAGCAGCCTCGCGGCGGGGGTCTCGGCGATTGAGCAGTTCTTC
j_gene: TRBJ2-5; v_gene: TRBV4-1; d_gene: .; abundance: few; CDR3aa: CASSQDLAGTQETQYF; CDR3nt: TGCGCCAGCAGCCAAGATCTGGCAGGGACTCAAGAGACCCAGTACTTC
j_gene: TRBJ2-7; v_gene: TRBV3-1; d_gene: .; abundance: .; CDR3aa: CASSQDRGASGRFEQYF; CDR3nt: TGTGCCAGCAGCCAAGATCGGGGGGCTAGTGGGCGATTCGAGCAGTACTTC
j_gene: TRBJ2-7; v_gene: TRBV4-3; d_gene: .; abundance: .; CDR3aa: CASSQERAAYEQYF; CDR3nt: TGCGCCAGCAGCCAAGAACGGGCGGCGTACGAGCAGTACTTC
j_gene: TRBJ2-4; v_gene: TRBV2; d_gene: .; abundance: .; CDR3aa: CASSDRIGAKNIQYF; CDR3nt: TGTGCCAGCAGTGACCGGATCGGGGCCAAAAACATTCAGTACTTC
j_gene: TRBJ2-3; v_gene: TRBV7-9; d_gene: .; abundance: few; CDR3aa: CASSPGQYF; CDR3nt: TGTGCCAGCAGCCCTGGGCAGTATTTT
j_gene: TRBJ2-3; v_gene: TRBV7-6; d_gene: .; abundance: .; CDR3aa: CASSSTLGQPISTDTQYF; CDR3nt: TGTGCCAGCAGCTCAACATTGGGACAACCCATTAGCACAGATACGCAGTATTTT
j_gene: TRBJ2-1; v_gene: TRBV12-3/TRBV12-4; d_gene: TRBD2; abundance: few; CDR3aa: CASSSGTSFYNEQFF; CDR3nt: TGTGCCAGCAGTTCAGGGACTAGCTTTTACAATGAGCAGTTCTTC
j_gene: TRBJ1-5; v_gene: TRBV6-6; d_gene: .; abundance: .; CDR3aa: CASSYSKDQPQHF; CDR3nt: TGTGCCAGCAGTTACAGCAAGGACCAGCCCCAGCATTTT
j_gene: TRBJ1-6; v_gene: TRBV20-1; d_gene: TRBD1; abundance: few; CDR3aa: CSANPTGVNSPLHF; CDR3nt: TGCAGTGCTAACCCTACAGGGGTTAATTCACCCCTCCACTTT
j_gene: TRBJ2-3; v_gene: TRBV6-5; d_gene: .; abundance: .; CDR3aa: CASNPVPGTDTQYF; CDR3nt: TGTGCCAGCAATCCCGTCCCAGGCACAGATACGCAGTATTTT
j_gene: TRBJ2-6; v_gene: TRBV2; d_gene: .; abundance: .; CDR3aa: CASRRPADGSGANVLTF; CDR3nt: TGTGCCAGCAGGCGGCCCGCAGATGGCTCTGGGGCCAACGTCCTGACTTTC
j_gene: TRBJ2-7; v_gene: TRBV12-3/TRBV12-4; d_gene: TRBD1; abundance: .; CDR3aa: CASTGTGISYEQYF; CDR3nt: TGTGCCAGCACCGGGACAGGGATTAGCTACGAGCAGTACTTC
j_gene: TRBJ2-5; v_gene: TRBV19; d_gene: .; abundance: .; CDR3aa: CASKVVRSAETQYF; CDR3nt: TGTGCCAGTAAGGTGGTCAGATCGGCAGAGACCCAGTACTTC
j_gene: TRBJ1-2; v_gene: TRBV20-1; d_gene: .; abundance: .; CDR3aa: CSADAGKGYGYTF; CDR3nt: TGCAGTGCTGACGCAGGGAAGGGGTATGGCTACACCTTC
j_gene: TRBJ2-4; v_gene: TRBV7-2; d_gene: TRBD1; abundance: .; CDR3aa: CASSLAMGQGGTLVNIQYF; CDR3nt: TGTGCCAGCAGCTTAGCAATGGGACAGGGGGGGACCCTTGTGAACATTCAGTACTTC
j_gene: TRBJ2-4; v_gene: TRBV19; d_gene: .; abundance: .; CDR3aa: CASSIRGVAKNIQYF; CDR3nt: TGTGCCAGTAGTATTCGTGGGGTAGCCAAAAACATTCAGTACTTC
j_gene: TRBJ2-1; v_gene: TRBV7-9; d_gene: TRBD2; abundance: .; CDR3aa: CASSWTSGFKRGSYNEQFF; CDR3nt: TGTGCCAGCAGCTGGACTAGCGGGTTCAAAAGAGGGTCCTACAATGAGCAGTTCTTC
j_gene: TRBJ2-7; v_gene: TRBV6-5; d_gene: .; abundance: few; CDR3aa: CASSYSAGQQFYEQYF; CDR3nt: TGTGCCAGCAGTTACTCAGCGGGACAGCAATTCTACGAGCAGTACTTC
j_gene: TRBJ2-5; v_gene: TRBV6-6; d_gene: .; abundance: .; CDR3aa: CASSYGAVQETQYF; CDR3nt: TGTGCCAGCAGTTACGGGGCGGTACAAGAGACCCAGTACTTC
j_gene: TRBJ1-5; v_gene: TRBV20-1; d_gene: TRBD1; abundance: .; CDR3aa: CSAPDRDNQPQHF; CDR3nt: TGCAGTGCGCCCGACAGGGACAATCAGCCCCAGCATTTT
j_gene: TRBJ2-1; v_gene: TRBV5-1; d_gene: .; abundance: .; CDR3aa: CASSLGALKPNEQFF; CDR3nt: TGCGCCAGCAGCCTCGGGGCCCTAAAACCCAATGAGCAGTTCTTC
j_gene: TRBJ2-3; v_gene: TRBV14; d_gene: .; abundance: few; CDR3aa: CASSRRSVRDTQYF; CDR3nt: TGTGCCAGCAGCCGCCGGTCGGTCCGGGATACGCAGTATTTT
j_gene: TRBJ2-5; v_gene: TRBV20-1; d_gene: TRBD1; abundance: few; CDR3aa: CSARLTGGPYMQYF; CDR3nt: TGCAGTGCTAGATTGACAGGGGGCCCTTACATGCAGTACTTC